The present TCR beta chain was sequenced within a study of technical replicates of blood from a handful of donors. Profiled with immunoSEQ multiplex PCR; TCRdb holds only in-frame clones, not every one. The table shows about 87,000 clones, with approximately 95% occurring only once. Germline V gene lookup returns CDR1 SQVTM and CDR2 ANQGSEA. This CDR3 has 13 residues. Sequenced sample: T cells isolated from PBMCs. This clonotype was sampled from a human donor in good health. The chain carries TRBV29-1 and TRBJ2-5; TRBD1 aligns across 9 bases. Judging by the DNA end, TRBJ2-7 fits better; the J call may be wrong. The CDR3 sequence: CSVGTGAVYEQYF. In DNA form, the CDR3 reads TGCAGCGTTGGGACAGGGGCCGTCTACGAGCAGTACTTC.